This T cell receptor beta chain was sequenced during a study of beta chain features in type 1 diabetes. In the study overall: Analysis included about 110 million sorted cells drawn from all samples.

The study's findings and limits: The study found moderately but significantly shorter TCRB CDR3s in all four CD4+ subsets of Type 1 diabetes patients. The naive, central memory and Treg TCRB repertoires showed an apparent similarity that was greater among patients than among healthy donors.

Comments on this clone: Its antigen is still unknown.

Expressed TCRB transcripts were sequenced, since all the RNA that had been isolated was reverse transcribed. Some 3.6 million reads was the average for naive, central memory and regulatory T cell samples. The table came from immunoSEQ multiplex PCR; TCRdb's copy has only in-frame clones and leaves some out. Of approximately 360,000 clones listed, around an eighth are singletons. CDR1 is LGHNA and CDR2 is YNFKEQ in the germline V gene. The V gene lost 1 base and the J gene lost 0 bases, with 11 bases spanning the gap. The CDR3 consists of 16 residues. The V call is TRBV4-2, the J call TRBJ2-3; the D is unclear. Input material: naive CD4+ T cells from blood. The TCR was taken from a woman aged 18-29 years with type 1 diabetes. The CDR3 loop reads CASSQASRLSTDTQYF. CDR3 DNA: TGTGCCAGCAGCCAAGCCTCTCGACTCAGCACAGATACGCAGTATTTT.